This T cell receptor (beta chain) was observed in a study of vaccination effects on CD4 cells after COVID-19. CDR3 size: 14 residues. Looked up from germline, CDR1 is SGHRS and CDR2 is YFSETQ. The V and J ends lost 4 bases and 5 bases respectively, with 15 bases between them. This clone appeared a single time. Its antigen is unknown. Sequencing in the ViraFEST assay came after antigen-specific CD4+ T cells had been expanded with viral peptide pools, which were used to stimulate PBMC. The authors isolated CD4+ T cells after more than eight days of culture. Participants got two doses of BNT162b2 or mRNA-1273 vaccine. The data were produced by immunoSEQ multiplex PCR, yet TCRdb's version contains in-frame clones alone and is incomplete. The table shows more than 20,000 clones, with around 77% occurring only once.

The sample was CD4+ T cells from PBMCs cultured with HCoV-229E spike peptides, taken after COVID-19 vaccination. The chain is built from TRBV5-1 and TRBJ2-5; the D gene could be TRBD1 or TRBD2 (6 bases each). The sequence derives from a human donor who received a COVID-19 vaccine. CDR3 residues: CASSRDSTGETQYF. The CDR3 DNA is TGCGCCAGCAGCCGGGACTCAACAGGGGAGACCCAGTACTTC.